One sample yielded the 4 T cell receptor beta chains listed below, sequenced in a study of blood T cell repertoires in COVID-19. Sequencing was performed with immunoSEQ multiplex PCR; in TCRdb, only in-frame clones are kept and a portion is missing. Of over 100,000 clones listed, 79% were seen once; the top ten hold 3% to 4.5%. The sample consisted of peripheral blood. These receptors all stem from a woman of 80 years or more with acute or convalescent COVID-19.

The rearrangement uses TRBV10-2 and TRBJ2-7; a weak D match, TRBD1 (5 bases). The V gene's germline CDR1 is WSHSY and CDR2 SAAADI. The length of the CDR3 is 13 residues. V was clipped by 7 bases and J by 6 bases, with 16 bases between them. The CDR3 nucleotides are TGCGCCAGCAATCCTACAGGATCGGGCGAGCAGTACTTC. Amino acid sequence: CASNPTGSGEQYF.

V and J are TRBV6-5 and TRBJ2-3; D not certain. The CDR3 has 13 amino acids. Germline-derived CDR1 and CDR2 are MNHEY and SVGAGI. V dropped 3 bases and J dropped 6 bases, with 10 bases sitting between them. The CDR3 DNA follows: TGTGCCAGCAGTTATCCAGACACCGATACGCAGTATTTT. This translates into CASSYPDTDTQYF.

The genes are TRBV11-2 and TRBJ2-3; TRBD2 matches 10 bases. There are 16 residues in the CDR3. Per germline, CDR1 SGHAT and CDR2 FQNNGV. The trim removed 5 bases at V and 0 bases at J, leaving 5 bases unmatched. This CDR3 is CASSESSGRSTDTQYF. The CDR3 DNA reads as TGTGCCAGCAGCGAGAGTAGCGGGAGGAGCACAGATACGCAGTATTTT.

J is TRBJ2-2 and V is TRBV10-3; D is perhaps TRBD1 (6 bases). The germline V gene encodes CDR1 ENHRY and CDR2 SYGVKD. The length of the CDR3 is 15 residues. V lost 6 bases to trimming and J lost 0 bases, with 11 bases between them. Here the CDR3 reads CAISYRASNTGELFF. The DNA of the CDR3 is TGTGCCATCAGCTACAGGGCCTCGAACACCGGGGAGCTGTTTTTT.